This T cell receptor beta chain appears in the sequencing data of a study of CD8 T cells in ankylosing spondylitis (dated by TCRdb to about 2017). Notes on the research overall: The study profiled T cell receptor beta repertoires in healthy donors and ankylosing spondylitis patients to find disease-linked TCR variants. The whole study cohort included 95 to 130 healthy donors and around 24 ankylosing spondylitis patients. Peripheral blood was sampled, and synovial fluid was additionally collected from ankylosing spondylitis patients.

Sequencing took place on an Illumina HiSeq 2500. Quantitative 5'-RACE with molecular barcodes was used to prepare TCR beta libraries. Processing in the source paper ran as follows. A new computational method, built on a probabilistic model of VDJ rearrangement, was used to identify disease-linked TCR variants. Through fastp at Q25 and MiXCR, TCRdb rebuilt clones from the public reads, retaining in-frame beta chains. Rows matching on CDR3 protein sequence are summarized as one entry with the most common DNA and genes. TCRdb assigned the V and J calls; the authors' analysis was not used. The sample records some 340,000 distinct CDR3 sequences, approximately 15% of which are singletons. The top ten hold approximately 1% of the sample. Study-wide conclusions, independent of this receptor: In peripheral blood, the disease-linked clones were found at relatively low frequencies and had a CD8+ phenotype. The disease-linked clones were reported to be significantly enriched in matched synovial fluid samples from ankylosing spondylitis patients. Some motif variants were previously reported in synovial fluid and blood of reactive arthritis patients, suggesting common disease-initiation mechanisms. Blood from ankylosing spondylitis patients appeared to be characterized by a TCR beta motif composed of about eight highly homologous amino acid variants.

This clonotype appeared a few times. Its antigen remains undetermined. No much larger clone is present one base from it, and per-base qualities are unavailable. Via the germline V gene, CDR1 is SGHRS and CDR2 YFSETQ. Taken from cysteine to phenylalanine, the CDR3 has 16 residues. Just the 48-base CDR3 DNA is kept, in frame starting at base 1. Ends trimmed: V by 4 bases, J by 6 bases; bases unmatched to a gene: 7. The material sequenced was blood, either unsorted or a sorted T cell fraction (not recorded which). The sequence links TRBV5-1 to TRBJ2-1; 13 bases in between match TRBD2. The source of this sequence is a male donor with ankylosing spondylitis or in good health (not recorded which). The DNA sequence is as follows: TGCGCCAGCAGCCAGGGGACTAGCGGGATGTCCAATGAGCAGTTCTTC. The resulting protein is CASSQGTSGMSNEQFF.